This TCR beta chain was identified in a study of vaccination effects on CD4 cells after COVID-19. Culturing for about 9 days preceded CD4+ T cell isolation. Each participant was administered two doses of either the BNT162b2 or the mRNA-1273 vaccine. The germline CDR1 and CDR2 sequences are SGHTA and FQGTGA. This CDR3 contains 15 residues. The V and J ends lost 5 bases and 4 bases, in that order; junction bases with no gene match: 4. With regard to this clone: Its antigen is undetermined.

The repertoire was sequenced with immunoSEQ multiplex PCR; TCRdb's copy has only in-frame clones and lacks some. This sample has 66,000 or so clones, with 70% to 85% found just once. The specimen was CD4+ T cells from PBMCs cultured without peptide, collected after COVID-19 vaccination. The V and J genes are TRBV7-3 and TRBJ2-2; 10 positions match TRBD2. This TCR came from a human donor who received a COVID-19 vaccine. CDR3: CASSHGLAATGELFF. The DNA of the CDR3 is TGTGCCAGCAGCCACGGACTAGCGGCCACCGGGGAGCTGTTTTTT.